This record covers a single T cell receptor beta chain. The table came from immunoSEQ multiplex PCR; TCRdb's copy has only in-frame clones and leaves some out. Counted here are some 1,100,000 clones, around 78% occurring once; the ten biggest clones make up roughly 0.56%. The germline CDR1 and CDR2 sequences are SGHDN and FVKESK. The CDR3 spans 15 residues. Trimming took 6 bases from V and 5 from J; bases not matched to a gene: 7. The entry originates in a study of shared clonotypes between healthy human individuals. This receptor was identified in a man younger than 30 in good health. Some clones in this sample may be carry-over from other donors' samples. The rearrangement uses TRBV14 and TRBJ2-2; 9 bases are a match to TRBD1. Specimen: memory CD4+ T cells from PBMCs. The subset denotes: CD45RA-negative fraction. CDR3 in DNA: TGTGCCAGCAGGCCACAGGGGGCGTATACCGGGGAGCTGTTTTTT. It specifies CASRPQGAYTGELFF.